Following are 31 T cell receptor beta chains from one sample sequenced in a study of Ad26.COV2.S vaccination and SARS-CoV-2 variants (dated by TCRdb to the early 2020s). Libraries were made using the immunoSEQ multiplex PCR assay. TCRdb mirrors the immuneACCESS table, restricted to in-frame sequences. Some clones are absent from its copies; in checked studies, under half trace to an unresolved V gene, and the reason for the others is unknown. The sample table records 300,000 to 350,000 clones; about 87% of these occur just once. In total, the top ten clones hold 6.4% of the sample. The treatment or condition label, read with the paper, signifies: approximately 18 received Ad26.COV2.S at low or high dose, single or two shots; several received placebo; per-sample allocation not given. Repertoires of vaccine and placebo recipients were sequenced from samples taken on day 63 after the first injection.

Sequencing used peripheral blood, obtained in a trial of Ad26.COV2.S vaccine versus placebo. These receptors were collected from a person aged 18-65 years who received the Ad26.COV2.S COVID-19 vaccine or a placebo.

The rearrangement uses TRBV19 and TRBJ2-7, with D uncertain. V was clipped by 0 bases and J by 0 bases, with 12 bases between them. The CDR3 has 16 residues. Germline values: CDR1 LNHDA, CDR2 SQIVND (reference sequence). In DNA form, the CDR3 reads TGTGCCAGTAGTATAGAGTCCGGCGGAGCCTCCTACGAGCAGTACTTC. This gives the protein CASSIESGGASYEQYF.

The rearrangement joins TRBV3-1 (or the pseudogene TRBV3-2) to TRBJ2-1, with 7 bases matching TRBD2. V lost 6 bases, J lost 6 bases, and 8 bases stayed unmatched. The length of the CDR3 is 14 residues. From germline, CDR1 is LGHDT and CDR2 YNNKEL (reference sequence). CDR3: CASRGSSGFNEQFF. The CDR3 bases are TGTGCCAGCAGAGGTTCTAGCGGCTTCAATGAGCAGTTCTTC.

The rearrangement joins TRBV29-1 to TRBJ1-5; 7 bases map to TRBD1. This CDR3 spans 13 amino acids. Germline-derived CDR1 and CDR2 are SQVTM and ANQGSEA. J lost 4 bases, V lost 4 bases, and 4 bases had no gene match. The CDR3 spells CSVGGQQNQPQHF. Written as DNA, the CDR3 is TGCAGCGTTGGGGGACAGCAAAATCAGCCCCAGCATTTT.

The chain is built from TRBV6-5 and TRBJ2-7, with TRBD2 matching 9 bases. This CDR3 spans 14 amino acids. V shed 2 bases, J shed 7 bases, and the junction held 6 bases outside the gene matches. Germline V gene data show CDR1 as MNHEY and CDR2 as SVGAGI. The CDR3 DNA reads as TGTGCCAGCAGTTACGGCGGGAGGGCCGAGGAGCAGTACTTC. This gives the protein CASSYGGRAEEQYF.

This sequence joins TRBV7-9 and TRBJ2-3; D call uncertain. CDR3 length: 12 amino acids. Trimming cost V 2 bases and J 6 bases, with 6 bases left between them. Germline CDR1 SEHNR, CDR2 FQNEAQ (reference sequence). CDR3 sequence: CASSLFADTQYF. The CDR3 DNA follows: TGTGCCAGCAGCTTATTCGCTGATACGCAGTATTTT.

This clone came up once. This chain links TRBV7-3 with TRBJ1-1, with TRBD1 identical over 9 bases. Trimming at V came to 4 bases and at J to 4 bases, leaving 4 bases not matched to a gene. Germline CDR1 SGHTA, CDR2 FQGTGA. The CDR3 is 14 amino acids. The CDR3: CASSWGQGATEAFF. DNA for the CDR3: TGTGCCAGCAGCTGGGGACAGGGCGCCACTGAAGCTTTCTTT.

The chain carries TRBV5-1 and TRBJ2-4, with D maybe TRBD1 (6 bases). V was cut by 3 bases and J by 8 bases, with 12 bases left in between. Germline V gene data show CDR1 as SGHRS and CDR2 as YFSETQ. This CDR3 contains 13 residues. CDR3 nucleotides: TGCGCCAGCAGCTACGATTCAGGGGACATTCAGTACTTC. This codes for CASSYDSGDIQYF. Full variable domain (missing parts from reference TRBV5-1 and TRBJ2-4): KAGVTQTPRYLIKTRGQQVTLSCSPISGHRSVSWYQQTPGQGLQFLFEYFSETQRNKGNFPGRFSGRQFSNSRSEMNVSTLELGDSALYLCASSYDSGDIQYFGAGTRLSVL.

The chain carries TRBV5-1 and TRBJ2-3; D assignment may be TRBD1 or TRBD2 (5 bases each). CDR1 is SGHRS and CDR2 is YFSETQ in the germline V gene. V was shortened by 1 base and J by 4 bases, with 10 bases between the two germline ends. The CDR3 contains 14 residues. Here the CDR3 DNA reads TGCGCCAGCAGCTTGTCCCGAGGGGCAGATACGCAGTATTTT. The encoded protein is CASSLSRGADTQYF. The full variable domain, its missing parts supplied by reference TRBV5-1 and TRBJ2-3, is KAGVTQTPRYLIKTRGQQVTLSCSPISGHRSVSWYQQTPGQGLQFLFEYFSETQRNKGNFPGRFSGRQFSNSRSEMNVSTLELGDSALYLCASSLSRGADTQYFGPGTRLTVL.

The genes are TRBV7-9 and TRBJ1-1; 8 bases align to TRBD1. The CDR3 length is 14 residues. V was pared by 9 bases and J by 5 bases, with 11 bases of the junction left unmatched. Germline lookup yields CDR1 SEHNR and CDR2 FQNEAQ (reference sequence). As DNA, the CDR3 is TGTGCCAGTTCGGACAGGGACTATTGGACTGAAGCTTTCTTT. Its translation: CASSDRDYWTEAFF.

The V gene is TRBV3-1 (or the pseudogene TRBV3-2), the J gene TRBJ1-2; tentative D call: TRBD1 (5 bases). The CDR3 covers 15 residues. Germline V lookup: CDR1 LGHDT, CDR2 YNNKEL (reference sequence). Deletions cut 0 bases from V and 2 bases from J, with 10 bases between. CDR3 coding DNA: TGTGCCAGCAGCCAAGATGGAGGGGAGAACTATGGCTACACCTTC. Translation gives CASSQDGGENYGYTF.

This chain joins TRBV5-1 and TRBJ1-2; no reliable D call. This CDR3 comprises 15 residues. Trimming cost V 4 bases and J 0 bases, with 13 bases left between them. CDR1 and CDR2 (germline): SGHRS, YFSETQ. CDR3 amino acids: CASSRGEATNYGYTF. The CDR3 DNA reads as TGCGCCAGCAGCCGCGGGGAAGCTACTAACTATGGCTACACCTTC.

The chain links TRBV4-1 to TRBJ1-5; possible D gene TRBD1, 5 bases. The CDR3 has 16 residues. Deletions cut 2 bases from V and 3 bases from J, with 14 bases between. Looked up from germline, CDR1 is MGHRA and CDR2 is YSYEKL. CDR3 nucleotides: TGCGCCAGCAGCCAACCACGAGGGGACCTCAATCAGCCCCAGCATTTT. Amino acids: CASSQPRGDLNQPQHF.

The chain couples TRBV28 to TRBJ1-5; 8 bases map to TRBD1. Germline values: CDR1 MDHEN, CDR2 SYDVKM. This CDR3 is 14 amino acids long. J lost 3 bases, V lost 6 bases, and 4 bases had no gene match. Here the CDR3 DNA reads TGTGCCAGCAGGAGGGGACAGGACAATCAGCCCCAGCATTTT. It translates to CASRRGQDNQPQHF.

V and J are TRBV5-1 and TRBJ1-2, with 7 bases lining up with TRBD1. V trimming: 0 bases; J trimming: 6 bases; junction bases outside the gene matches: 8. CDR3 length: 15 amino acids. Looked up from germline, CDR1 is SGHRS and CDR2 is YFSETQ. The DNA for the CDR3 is TGCGCCAGCAGCTTGGGTCGGGACAGCTTTGATGGCTACACCTTC. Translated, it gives CASSLGRDSFDGYTF. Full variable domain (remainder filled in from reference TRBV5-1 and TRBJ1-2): KAGVTQTPRYLIKTRGQQVTLSCSPISGHRSVSWYQQTPGQGLQFLFEYFSETQRNKGNFPGRFSGRQFSNSRSEMNVSTLELGDSALYLCASSLGRDSFDGYTFGSGTRLTVV.

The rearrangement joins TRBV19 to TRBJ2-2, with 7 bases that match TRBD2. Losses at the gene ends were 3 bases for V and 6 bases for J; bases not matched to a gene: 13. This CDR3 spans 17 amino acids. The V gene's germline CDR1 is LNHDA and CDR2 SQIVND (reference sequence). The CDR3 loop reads CASSIRTGGFKAGELFF. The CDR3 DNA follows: TGTGCCAGTAGTATCCGTACCGGGGGGTTTAAAGCCGGGGAGCTGTTTTTT.

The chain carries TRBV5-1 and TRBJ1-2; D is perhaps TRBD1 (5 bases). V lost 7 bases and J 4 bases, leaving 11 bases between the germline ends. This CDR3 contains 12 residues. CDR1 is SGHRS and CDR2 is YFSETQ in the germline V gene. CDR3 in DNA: TGCGCCAGCGACCCCGGGGGCTATGGCTACACCTTC. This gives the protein CASDPGGYGYTF.

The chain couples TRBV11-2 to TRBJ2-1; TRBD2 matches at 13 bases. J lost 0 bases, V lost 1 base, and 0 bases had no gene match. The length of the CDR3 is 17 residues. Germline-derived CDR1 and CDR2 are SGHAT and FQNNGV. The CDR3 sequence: CASSLGTSGGSYNEQFF. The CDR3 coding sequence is TGTGCCAGCAGCTTAGGGACTAGCGGGGGCTCCTACAATGAGCAGTTCTTC.

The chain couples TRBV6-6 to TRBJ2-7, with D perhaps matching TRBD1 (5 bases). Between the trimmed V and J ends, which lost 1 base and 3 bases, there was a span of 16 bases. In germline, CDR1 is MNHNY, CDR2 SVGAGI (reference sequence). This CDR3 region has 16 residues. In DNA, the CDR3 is TGTGCCAGCAGTTACTTCATTCAGCGACAGATCTACGAGCAGTACTTC. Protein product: CASSYFIQRQIYEQYF.

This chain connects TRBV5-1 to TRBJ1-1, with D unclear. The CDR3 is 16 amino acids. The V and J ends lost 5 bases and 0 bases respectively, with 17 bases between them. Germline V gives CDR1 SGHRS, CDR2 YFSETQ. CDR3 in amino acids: CASRTLGDTMNTEAFF. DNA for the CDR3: TGCGCCAGCAGAACCTTAGGTGACACGATGAACACTGAAGCTTTCTTT.

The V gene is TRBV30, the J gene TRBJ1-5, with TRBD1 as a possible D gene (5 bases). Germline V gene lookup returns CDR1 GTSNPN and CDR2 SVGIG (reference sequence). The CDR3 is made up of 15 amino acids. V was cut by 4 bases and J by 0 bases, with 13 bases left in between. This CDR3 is CAWKFGGNSNQPQHF. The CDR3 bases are TGTGCCTGGAAGTTTGGGGGAAATAGCAATCAGCCCCAGCATTTT.

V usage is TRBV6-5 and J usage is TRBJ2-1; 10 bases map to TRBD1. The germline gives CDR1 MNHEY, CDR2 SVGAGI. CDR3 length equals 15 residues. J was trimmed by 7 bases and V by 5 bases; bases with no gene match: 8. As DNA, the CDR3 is TGTGCCAGCAGTCGGACCGGGACAGGGGCTAATGAGCAGTTCTTC. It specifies CASSRTGTGANEQFF.

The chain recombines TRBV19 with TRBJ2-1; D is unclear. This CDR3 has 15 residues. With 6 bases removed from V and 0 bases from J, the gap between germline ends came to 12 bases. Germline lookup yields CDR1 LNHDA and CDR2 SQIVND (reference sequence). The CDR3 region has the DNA TGTGCCAGTAGACGTCAGGAGAGCTCCTACAATGAGCAGTTCTTC. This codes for CASRRQESSYNEQFF.

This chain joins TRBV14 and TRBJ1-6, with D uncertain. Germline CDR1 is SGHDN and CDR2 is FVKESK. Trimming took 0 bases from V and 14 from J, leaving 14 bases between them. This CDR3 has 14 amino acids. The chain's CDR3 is CASSQDQATVTLHF. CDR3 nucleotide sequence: TGTGCCAGCAGCCAAGATCAGGCAACGGTCACCCTCCACTTT.

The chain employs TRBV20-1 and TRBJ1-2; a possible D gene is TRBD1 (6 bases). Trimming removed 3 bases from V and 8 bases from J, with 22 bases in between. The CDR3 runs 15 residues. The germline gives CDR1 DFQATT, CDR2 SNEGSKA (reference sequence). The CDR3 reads CSASLGRGPSGGYTF. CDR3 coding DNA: TGCAGTGCTAGTCTGGGCCGGGGGCCGTCGGGGGGCTACACCTTC.

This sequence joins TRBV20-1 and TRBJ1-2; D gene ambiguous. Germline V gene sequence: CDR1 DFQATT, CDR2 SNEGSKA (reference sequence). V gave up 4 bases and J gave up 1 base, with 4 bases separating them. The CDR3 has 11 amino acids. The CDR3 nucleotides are TGCAGTGCTAACCTTAACTATGGCTACACCTTC. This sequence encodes CSANLNYGYTF.

CDR3: CASSRGTSGIHTDTQYF. The CDR3 DNA is TGTGCCAGCAGCCGGGGGACTAGCGGGATTCACACAGATACGCAGTATTTT. The V and J genes are TRBV7-3 and TRBJ2-3; TRBD2 matches at 13 bases. The J segment lost 2 bases and the V segment lost 5 bases, leaving 7 bases of the junction unmatched. Germline V CDR1 and CDR2: SGHTA, FQGTGA. The CDR3 totals 17 residues.

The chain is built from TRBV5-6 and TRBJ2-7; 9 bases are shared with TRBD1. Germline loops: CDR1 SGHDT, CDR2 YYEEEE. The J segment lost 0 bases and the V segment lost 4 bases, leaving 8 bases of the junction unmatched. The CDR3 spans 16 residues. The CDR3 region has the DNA TGTGCCAGCAGCCCTTTCGGGACAGGGAACTCCTACGAGCAGTACTTC. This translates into CASSPFGTGNSYEQYF.

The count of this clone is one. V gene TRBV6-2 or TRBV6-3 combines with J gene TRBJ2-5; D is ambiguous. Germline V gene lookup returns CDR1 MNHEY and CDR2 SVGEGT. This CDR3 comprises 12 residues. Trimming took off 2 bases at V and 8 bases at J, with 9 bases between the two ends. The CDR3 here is CASSYGWDTQYF. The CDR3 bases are TGTGCCAGCAGTTACGGATGGGATACCCAGTACTTC.

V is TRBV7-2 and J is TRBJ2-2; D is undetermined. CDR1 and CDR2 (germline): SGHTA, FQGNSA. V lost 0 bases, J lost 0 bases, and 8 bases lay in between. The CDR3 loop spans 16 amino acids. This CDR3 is CASSLAGAANTGELFF. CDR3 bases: TGTGCCAGCAGCTTAGCGGGCGCGGCGAACACCGGGGAGCTGTTTTTT.

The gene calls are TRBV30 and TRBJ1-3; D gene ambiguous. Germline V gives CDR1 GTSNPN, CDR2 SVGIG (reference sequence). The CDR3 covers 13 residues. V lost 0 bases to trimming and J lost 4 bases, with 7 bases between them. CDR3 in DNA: TGTGCCTGGAGTGTTACTGGAGGAAACACCATATATTTT. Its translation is CAWSVTGGNTIYF. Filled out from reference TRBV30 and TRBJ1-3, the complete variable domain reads SQTIHQWPATLVQPVGSPLSLECTVEGTSNPNLYWYRQAAGRGLQLLFYSVGIGQISSEVPQNLSASRPQDRQFILSSKKLLLSDSGFYLCAWSVTGGNTIYFGEGSWLTVV.

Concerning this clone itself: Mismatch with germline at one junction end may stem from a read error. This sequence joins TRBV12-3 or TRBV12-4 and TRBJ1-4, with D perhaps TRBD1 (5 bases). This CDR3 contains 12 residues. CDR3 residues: CASSSLSPGLVF. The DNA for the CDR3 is TGTGCCAGCAGTTCGCTTTCGCCAGGGCTGGTTTTT.